This T cell receptor (beta chain) was profiled in a study of CXCR3-negative and CXCR3-positive naive CD8 T cells. Study observations and caveats: Naive cells, whether CXCR3-negative or CXCR3-positive, had similar TRBV-TRBJ usage, while memory cells differed. For CXCR3-positive naive cells, TRB CDR3s were more hydrophobic than those of CXCR3-negative naive cells. Both naive subsets had comparably high diversity; memory CD8+ cells much lower.

Via 5' RACE with UMI labels, TRB cDNA libraries were prepared. TCRdb re-called the 5' RACE reads and catalogs CDR3 proteins one per entry, DNA excluded. The table lists roughly 89,000 distinct CDR3 sequences. Naivety in CD8+ T cells corresponded to a CD45RO-CCR7+CD27+CD95- phenotype. Notes on this clonotype: Antigen: not known.

The CDR3 sequence is 14 residues long. Germline CDR1 reads SNHLY; CDR2 reads FYNNEI. The sequenced material came from naive CXCR3- CD8+ T cells from blood. The sample's subset: CD45RO-CCR7+CD27+CD95- naive CD8+ T cells lacking CXCR3 (TNR3-). The TCR comes from a human donor in good health. Some clones in this sample may be carry-over from other donors' samples. The chain recombines TRBV2 with TRBJ2-3. CDR3 residues: CASSPHSAEDTQYF.